One T cell receptor (beta chain) is described in this entry. The data originate from a study of blood T cell repertoires in COVID-19. The junction had 4 bases not matched to a gene; V was cut back by 2 bases and J by 0 bases. This CDR3 has 15 residues. CDR1 and CDR2 from the germline V gene are SGHTA and FQGTGA. The table came from immunoSEQ multiplex PCR; TCRdb's copy has only in-frame clones and leaves some out. The data hold about 140,000 clones, with around 82% observed a single time. This chain links TRBV7-3 with TRBJ2-7; 7 bases are a match to TRBD2. This sequence was found in a woman aged 60-75 years with acute or convalescent COVID-19. The sequencing sample was made of peripheral blood. The CDR3 DNA follows: TGTGCCAGCAGCTTAGTCGGCGGGAGCTCCTACGAGCAGTACTTC. Translation: CASSLVGGSSYEQYF. The whole variable domain, remainder taken from reference TRBV7-3 and TRBJ2-7, is GAGVSQTPSNKVTEKGKYVELRCDPISGHTALYWYRQSLGQGPEFLIYFQGTGAADDSGLPNDRFFAVRPEGSVSTLKIQRTERGDSAVYLCASSLVGGSSYEQYFGPGTRLTVT.